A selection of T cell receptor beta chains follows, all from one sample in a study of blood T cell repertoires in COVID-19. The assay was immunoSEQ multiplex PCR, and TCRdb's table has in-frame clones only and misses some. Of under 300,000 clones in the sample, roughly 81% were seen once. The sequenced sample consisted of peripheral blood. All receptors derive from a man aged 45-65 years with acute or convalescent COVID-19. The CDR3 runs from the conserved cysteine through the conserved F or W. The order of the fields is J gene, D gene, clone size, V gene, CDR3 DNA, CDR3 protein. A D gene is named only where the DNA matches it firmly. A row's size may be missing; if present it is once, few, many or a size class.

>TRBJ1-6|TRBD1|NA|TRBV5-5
TGTGCCAGCAGCCGGGACAGGGGTTTCTCCTATAATTCACCCCTCCACTTT
CASSRDRGFSYNSPLHF
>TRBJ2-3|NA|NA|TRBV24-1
TGTGCCACCAGTGATTATCAAGATACGCAGTATTTT
CATSDYQDTQYF
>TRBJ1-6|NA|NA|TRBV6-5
TGTGCCAGCACCGCGGGGTGGGGCAATTCACCCCTCCACTTT
CASTAGWGNSPLHF
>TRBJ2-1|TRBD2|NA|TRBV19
TGTGCCAGTAGTATATCACTAGCGGGGGTTGAGCAGTTCTTC
CASSISLAGVEQFF
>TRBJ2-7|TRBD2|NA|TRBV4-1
TGCGCCAGCAGCTATATAGGGGAGGGCGAGCAGTACTTC
CASSYIGEGEQYF
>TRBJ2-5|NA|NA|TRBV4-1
TGCGCCAGCAGCCAAGATGGGTACAGGCAAGAGACCCAGTACTTC
CASSQDGYRQETQYF
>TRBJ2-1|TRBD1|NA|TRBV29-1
TGCAGCGTTGAGAGACAGGGTAATGAGCAGTTCTTC
CSVERQGNEQFF
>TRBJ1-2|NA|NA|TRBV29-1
TGCAGCCCGGGGGATCCGGGTTACGGCTACACCTTC
CSPGDPGYGYTF
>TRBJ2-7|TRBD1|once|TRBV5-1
TGCGCCAGCAGCATGACAGGGGGCGCATCCGAGCAGTACTTC
CASSMTGGASEQYF
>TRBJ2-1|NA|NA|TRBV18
TGTGCCAGCTCACCACGTGCTAGCTCCCTCTACAATGAGCAGTTCTTC
CASSPRASSLYNEQFF
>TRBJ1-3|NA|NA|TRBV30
TGTGCCTGGAGGGGCGTTGGCTCCGGAAACACCATATATTTT
CAWRGVGSGNTIYF
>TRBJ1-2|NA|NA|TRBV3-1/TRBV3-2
TGTGCCAGCAGCGCAGACAGGAACTATGGCTACACCTTC
CASSADRNYGYTF
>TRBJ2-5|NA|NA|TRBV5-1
TGCGCCAGCAGCTTGACTAGCCAGGGAGAGACCCAGTACTTC
CASSLTSQGETQYF
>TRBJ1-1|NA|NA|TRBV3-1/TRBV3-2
TGTGCCAGCAGCCAAGATCGTGCGGCAGACCCGAACACTGAAGCTTTCTTT
CASSQDRAADPNTEAFF
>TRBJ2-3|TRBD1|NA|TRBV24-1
TGTGCCACCAGTGACCCCTCGACAGGGGGTTGGACAGATACGCAGTATTTT
CATSDPSTGGWTDTQYF
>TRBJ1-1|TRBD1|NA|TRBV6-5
TGTGCCAGCAGTCCTCCGGGACAGAAGAACACTGAAGCTTTCTTT
CASSPPGQKNTEAFF
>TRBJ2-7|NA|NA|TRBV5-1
TGCGCCAGCAGCCCTGACGAGGAATACGAGCAGTACTTC
CASSPDEEYEQYF
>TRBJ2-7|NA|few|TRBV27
TGTGCCAGCAGTTGGGCAGCAAAATACGAGCAGTACTTC
CASSWAAKYEQYF
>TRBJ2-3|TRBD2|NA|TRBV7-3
TGTGCCAGCAGCTTGAGCGGGAGGAGCACAGATACGCAGTATTTT
CASSLSGRSTDTQYF
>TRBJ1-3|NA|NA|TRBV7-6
TGTGCCAGCAGCTTCGGACAGTTCTCTGGAAACACCATATATTTT
CASSFGQFSGNTIYF
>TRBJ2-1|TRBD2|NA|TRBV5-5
TGTGCCAGCAGCTTGGCCTTTCTAGCGGGATACCACAATGAGCAGTTCTTC
CASSLAFLAGYHNEQFF
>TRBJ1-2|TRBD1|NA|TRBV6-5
TGTGCCAGCAGGCCCGGGACAGCCGGCTACACCTTC
CASRPGTAGYTF
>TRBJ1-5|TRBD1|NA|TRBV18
TGTGCCAGCTCACCACTCGGGACAGAGCCTGGGGCCCAGCATTTT
CASSPLGTEPGAQHF
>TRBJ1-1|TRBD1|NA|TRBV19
TGTGCCAGTAGTATATTTGCAGGGGGTTACACTGAAGCTTTCTTT
CASSIFAGGYTEAFF
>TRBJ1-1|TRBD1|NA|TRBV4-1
TGCGCCAGCAGCCGTTCGGGACAGGGCGAAGGGACTGAAGCTTTCTTT
CASSRSGQGEGTEAFF
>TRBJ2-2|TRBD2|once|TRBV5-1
TGCGCCAGCAGCTTGGCCTTAGGGACTAGCGGGAGAGCCGGGGAGCTGTTTTTT
CASSLALGTSGRAGELFF
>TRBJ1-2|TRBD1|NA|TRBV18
TGTGCCAGCTCAACCGGGACAGACCCCTTGGGCTACACCTTC
CASSTGTDPLGYTF
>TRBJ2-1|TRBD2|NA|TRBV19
TGTGCCAGTAGTGCCGGGACTAGCGGGATCACTGAGCAGTTCTTC
CASSAGTSGITEQFF
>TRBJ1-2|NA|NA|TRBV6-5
TGTGCCAGCAGTTTTGCGCCTTTCTATGGCTACACCTTC
CASSFAPFYGYTF
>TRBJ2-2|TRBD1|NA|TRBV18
TGTGCCAGCTCCTCCAGACAGGGCCCCGGGGAGCTGTTTTTT
CASSSRQGPGELFF
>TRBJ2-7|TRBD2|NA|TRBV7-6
TGTGCCAGCAGCTTGGAACTAGCGGGAGCAGGCGAGCAGTACTTC
CASSLELAGAGEQYF
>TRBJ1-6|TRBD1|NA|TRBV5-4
TGTGCCAGCAGCACCTCTGAAAGGGGGCTAATCTCACCCCTCCACTTT
CASSTSERGLISPLHF
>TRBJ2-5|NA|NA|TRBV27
TGTGCCAGCAGTCCCACCCGGGAGACCCAGTACTTC
CASSPTRETQYF
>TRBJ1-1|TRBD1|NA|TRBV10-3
TGTGCCATCAGTGAAACAGGGGGCCAGAACACTGAAGCTTTCTTT
CAISETGGQNTEAFF
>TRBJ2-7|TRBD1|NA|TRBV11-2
TGTGCCAGCATCGCAGCACAGGGGCGTTACGAGCAGTACTTC
CASIAAQGRYEQYF
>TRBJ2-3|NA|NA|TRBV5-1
TGCGCCAGCAGCTTGGTACTAGGGGATACGCAGTATTTT
CASSLVLGDTQYF
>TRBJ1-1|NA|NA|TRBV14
TGTGCCAGCAGTCCCCGGGGGGCGGACATGAACACTGAAGCTTTCTTT
CASSPRGADMNTEAFF
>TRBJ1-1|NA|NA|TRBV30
TGTGCCTGGAGTCAATATACAGGGAACACTGAAGCTTTCTTT
CAWSQYTGNTEAFF
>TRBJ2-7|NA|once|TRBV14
TGTGCCAGCAGCCAAGAGCACAGGCGATCCTACGAGCAGTACTTC
CASSQEHRRSYEQYF
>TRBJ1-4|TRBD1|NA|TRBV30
TGTGCCTGGACGCAGTCATGGGGGACAGGGGATGAAAAACTGTTTTTT
CAWTQSWGTGDEKLFF
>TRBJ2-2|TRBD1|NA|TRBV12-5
TGTGCTAGTGGTTTCCTCCAGGGGGCCTTCGGGGAGCTGTTTTTT
CASGFLQGAFGELFF
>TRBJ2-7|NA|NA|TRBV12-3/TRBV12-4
TGTGCCAGCAGTTTATTCCGGACAGAAGAGCAGTACTTC
CASSLFRTEEQYF
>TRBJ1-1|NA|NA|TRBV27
TGTGCCATCGGGGGACGGATGAACACTGAAGCTTTCTTT
CAIGGRMNTEAFF